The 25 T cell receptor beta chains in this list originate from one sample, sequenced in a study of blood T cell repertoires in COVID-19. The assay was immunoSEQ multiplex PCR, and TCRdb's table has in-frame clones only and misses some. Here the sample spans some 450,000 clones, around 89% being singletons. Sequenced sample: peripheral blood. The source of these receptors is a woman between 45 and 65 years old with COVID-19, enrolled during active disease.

As DNA, the CDR3 is TGTGCCAGCAGCCAAGAGGCGGATACCTACGAGCAGTACTTC. Residues: CASSQEADTYEQYF. This chain joins TRBV4-2 and TRBJ2-7, with no clear D. Trimming pared 0 bases from V and 2 bases from J, leaving 8 bases between. Germline-derived CDR1 and CDR2 are LGHNA and YNFKEQ. This CDR3 is 14 amino acids long.

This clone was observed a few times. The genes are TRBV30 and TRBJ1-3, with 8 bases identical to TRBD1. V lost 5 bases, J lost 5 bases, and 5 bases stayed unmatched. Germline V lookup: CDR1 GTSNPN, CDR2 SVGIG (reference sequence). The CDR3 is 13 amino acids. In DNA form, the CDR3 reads TGTGCCTGGCAGGGGGCTGGGAGAAACACCATATATTTT. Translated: CAWQGAGRNTIYF.

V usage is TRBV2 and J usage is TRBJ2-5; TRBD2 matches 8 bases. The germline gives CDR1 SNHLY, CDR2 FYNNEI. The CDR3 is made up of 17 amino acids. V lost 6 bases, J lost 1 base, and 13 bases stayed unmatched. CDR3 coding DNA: TGTGCCAGCAGAGAGAGTCGAGGCGGGGGGTTCCAAGAGACCCAGTACTTC. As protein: CASRESRGGGFQETQYF.

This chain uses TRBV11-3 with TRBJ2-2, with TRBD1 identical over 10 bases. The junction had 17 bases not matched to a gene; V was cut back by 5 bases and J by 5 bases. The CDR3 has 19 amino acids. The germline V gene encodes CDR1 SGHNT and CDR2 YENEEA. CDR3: CASSPGQGFLGLRTGELFF. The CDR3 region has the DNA TGTGCCAGCAGCCCGGGACAGGGGTTTTTGGGGTTGAGGACCGGGGAGCTGTTTTTT.

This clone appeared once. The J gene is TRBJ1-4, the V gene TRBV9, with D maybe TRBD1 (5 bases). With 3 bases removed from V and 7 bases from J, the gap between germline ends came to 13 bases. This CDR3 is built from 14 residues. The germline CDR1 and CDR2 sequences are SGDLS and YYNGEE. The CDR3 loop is CASSGDGRGEKLFF. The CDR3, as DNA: TGTGCCAGCAGCGGAGATGGGAGGGGTGAAAAACTGTTTTTT.

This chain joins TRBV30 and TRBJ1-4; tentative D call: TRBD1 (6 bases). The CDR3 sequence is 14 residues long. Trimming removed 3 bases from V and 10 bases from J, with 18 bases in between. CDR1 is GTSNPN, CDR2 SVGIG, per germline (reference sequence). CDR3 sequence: CAWRDRLLMRKLFF. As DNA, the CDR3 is TGTGCCTGGAGGGACAGACTATTAATGAGAAAACTGTTTTTT.

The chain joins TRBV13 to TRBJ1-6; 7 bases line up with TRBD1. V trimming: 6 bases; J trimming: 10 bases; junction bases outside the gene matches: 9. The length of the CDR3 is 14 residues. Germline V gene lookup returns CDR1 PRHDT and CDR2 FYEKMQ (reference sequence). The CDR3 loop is CASRIGQDRSPLHF. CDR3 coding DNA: TGTGCCAGCAGAATCGGACAGGACAGATCACCCCTCCACTTT.

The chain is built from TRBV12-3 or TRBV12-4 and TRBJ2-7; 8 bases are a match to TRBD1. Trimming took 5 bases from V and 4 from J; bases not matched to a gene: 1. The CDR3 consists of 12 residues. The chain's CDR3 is CASSRTGYEQYF. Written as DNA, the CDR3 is TGTGCCAGCAGTAGGACAGGGTACGAGCAGTACTTC.

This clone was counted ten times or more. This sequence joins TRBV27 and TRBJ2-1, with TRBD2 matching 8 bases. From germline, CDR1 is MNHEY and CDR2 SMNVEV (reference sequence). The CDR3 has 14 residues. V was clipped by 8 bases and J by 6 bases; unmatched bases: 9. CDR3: CASREGGETNEQFF. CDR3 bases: TGTGCCAGCCGGGAGGGGGGGGAAACCAATGAGCAGTTCTTC.

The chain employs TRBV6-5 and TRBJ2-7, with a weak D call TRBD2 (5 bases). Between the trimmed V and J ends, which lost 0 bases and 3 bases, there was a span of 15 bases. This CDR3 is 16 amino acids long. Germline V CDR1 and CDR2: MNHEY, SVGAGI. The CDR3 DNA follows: TGTGCCAGCAGTTACTCCGGCGCGCGGGCCGACTACGAGCAGTACTTC. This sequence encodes CASSYSGARADYEQYF.

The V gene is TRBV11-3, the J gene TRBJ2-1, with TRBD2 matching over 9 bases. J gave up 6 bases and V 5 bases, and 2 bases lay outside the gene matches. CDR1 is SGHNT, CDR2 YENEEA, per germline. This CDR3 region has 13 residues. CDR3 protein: CASSLLAGNEQFF. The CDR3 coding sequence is TGTGCCAGCAGCCTACTAGCGGGCAATGAGCAGTTCTTC. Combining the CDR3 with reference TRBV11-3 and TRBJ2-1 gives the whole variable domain EAGVVQSPRYKIIEKKQPVAFWCNPISGHNTLYWYLQNLGQGPELLIRYENEEAVDDSQLPKDRFSAERLKGVDSTLKIQPAELGDSAVYLCASSLLAGNEQFFGPGTRLTVL.

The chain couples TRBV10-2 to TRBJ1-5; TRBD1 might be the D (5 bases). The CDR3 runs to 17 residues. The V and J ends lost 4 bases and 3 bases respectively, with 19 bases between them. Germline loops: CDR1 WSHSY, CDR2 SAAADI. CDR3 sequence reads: CASSGEVGQGFNQPQHF. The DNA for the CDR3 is TGCGCCAGCAGTGGAGAAGTCGGGCAGGGCTTCAATCAGCCCCAGCATTTT.

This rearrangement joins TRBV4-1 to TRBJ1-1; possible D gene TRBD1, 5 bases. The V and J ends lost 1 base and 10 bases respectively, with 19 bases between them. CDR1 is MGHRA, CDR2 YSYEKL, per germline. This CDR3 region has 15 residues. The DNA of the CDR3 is TGCGCCAGCAGCCAAGCGGGGGTTAGGGGCTCGGTAGCTTTCTTT. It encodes CASSQAGVRGSVAFF.

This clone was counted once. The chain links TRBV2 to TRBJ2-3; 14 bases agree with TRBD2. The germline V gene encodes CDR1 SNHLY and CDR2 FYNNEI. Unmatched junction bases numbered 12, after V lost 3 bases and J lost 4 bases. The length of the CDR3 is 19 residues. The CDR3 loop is CASSDSGLAGASNPDTQYF. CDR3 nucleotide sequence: TGTGCCAGCAGTGATTCGGGACTAGCGGGGGCCTCAAACCCAGATACGCAGTATTTT.

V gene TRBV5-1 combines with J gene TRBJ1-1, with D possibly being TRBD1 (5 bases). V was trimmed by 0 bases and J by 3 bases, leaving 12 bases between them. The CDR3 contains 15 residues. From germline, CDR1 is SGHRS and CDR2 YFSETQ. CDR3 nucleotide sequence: TGCGCCAGCAGCTTGGGCGCAGGGCTGGACACTGAAGCTTTCTTT. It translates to CASSLGAGLDTEAFF.

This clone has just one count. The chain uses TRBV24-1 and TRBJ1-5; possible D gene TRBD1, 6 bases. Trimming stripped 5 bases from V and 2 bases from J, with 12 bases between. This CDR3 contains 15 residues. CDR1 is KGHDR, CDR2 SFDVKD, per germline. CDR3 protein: CATSVGGGGNQPQHF. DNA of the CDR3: TGTGCCACCAGTGTAGGGGGTGGGGGCAATCAGCCCCAGCATTTT.

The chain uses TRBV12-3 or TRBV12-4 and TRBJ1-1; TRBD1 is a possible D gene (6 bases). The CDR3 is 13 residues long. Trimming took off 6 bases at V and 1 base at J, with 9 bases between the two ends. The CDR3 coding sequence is TGTGCCAGCAGGGACAGATGGAACACTGAAGCTTTCTTT. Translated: CASRDRWNTEAFF.

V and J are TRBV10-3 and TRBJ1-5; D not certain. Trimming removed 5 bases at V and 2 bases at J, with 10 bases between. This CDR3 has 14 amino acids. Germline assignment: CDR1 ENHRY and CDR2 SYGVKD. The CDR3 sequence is CAISTQGGNQPQHF. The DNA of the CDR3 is TGTGCCATCAGTACACAAGGAGGCAATCAGCCCCAGCATTTT.

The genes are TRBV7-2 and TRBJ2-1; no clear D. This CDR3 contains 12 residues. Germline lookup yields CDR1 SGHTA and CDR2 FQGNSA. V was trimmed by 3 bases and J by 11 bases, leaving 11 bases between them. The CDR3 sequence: CASSFVGTKQFF. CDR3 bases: TGTGCCAGCAGCTTTGTGGGCACCAAGCAGTTCTTC. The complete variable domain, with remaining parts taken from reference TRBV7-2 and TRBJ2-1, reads GAGVSQSPSNKVTEKGKDVELRCDPISGHTALYWYRQSLGQGLEFLIYFQGNSAPDKSGLPSDRFSAERTGGSVSTLTIQRTQQEDSAVYLCASSFVGTKQFFGPGTRLTVL.

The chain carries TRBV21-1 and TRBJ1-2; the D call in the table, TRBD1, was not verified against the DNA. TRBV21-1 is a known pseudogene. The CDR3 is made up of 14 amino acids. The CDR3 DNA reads TGTGCCAGCAATCCGGGACAGGGGGACTATGGCTACACCTTC. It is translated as CASNPGQGDYGYTF.

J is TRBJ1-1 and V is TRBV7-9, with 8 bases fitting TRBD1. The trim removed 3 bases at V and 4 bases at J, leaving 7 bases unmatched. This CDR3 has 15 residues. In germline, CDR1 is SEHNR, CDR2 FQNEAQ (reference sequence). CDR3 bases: TGTGCCAGCAGCTTGGGGTGGACAGGGAGCACTGAAGCTTTCTTT. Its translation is CASSLGWTGSTEAFF.

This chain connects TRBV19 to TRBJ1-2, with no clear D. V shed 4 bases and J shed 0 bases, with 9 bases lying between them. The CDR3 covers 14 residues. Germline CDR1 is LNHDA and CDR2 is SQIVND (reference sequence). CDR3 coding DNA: TGTGCCAGTAGTAAAGATCGAGCTAACTATGGCTACACCTTC. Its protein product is CASSKDRANYGYTF. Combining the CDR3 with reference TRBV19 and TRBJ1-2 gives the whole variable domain DGGITQSPKYLFRKEGQNVTLSCEQNLNHDAMYWYRQDPGQGLRLIYYSQIVNDFQKGDIAEGYSVSREKKESFPLTVTSAQKNPTAFYLCASSKDRANYGYTFGSGTRLTVV.

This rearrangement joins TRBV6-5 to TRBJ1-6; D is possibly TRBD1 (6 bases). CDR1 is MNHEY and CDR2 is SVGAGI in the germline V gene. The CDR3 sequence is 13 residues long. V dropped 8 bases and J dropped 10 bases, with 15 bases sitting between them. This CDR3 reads CASGEGEGSPLHF. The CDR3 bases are TGTGCCAGCGGGGAGGGGGAAGGGTCACCCCTCCACTTT.

The CDR3 bases are TGTGCCAGCTCACCGGGGGGTACCTACGAGCAGTACTTC. Translation gives CASSPGGTYEQYF. The V gene is TRBV18, the J gene TRBJ2-7; TRBD2 is a possible D gene (6 bases). Deletions cut 3 bases from V and 2 bases from J, with 8 bases between. This CDR3 is 13 amino acids long. Germline V gives CDR1 KGHSH, CDR2 LQKENI.

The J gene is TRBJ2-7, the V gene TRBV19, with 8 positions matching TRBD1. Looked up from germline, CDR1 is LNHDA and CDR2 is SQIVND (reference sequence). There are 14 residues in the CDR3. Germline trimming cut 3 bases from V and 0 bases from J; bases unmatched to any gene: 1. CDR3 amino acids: CASSMTGDSYEQYF. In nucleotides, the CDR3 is TGTGCCAGTAGTATGACAGGGGACTCCTACGAGCAGTACTTC.